These T cell receptor beta chains were read from a single sample in a study of blood T cell repertoires in COVID-19. Sequencing was performed with immunoSEQ multiplex PCR; in TCRdb, only in-frame clones are kept and a portion is missing. The sample lists some 260,000 clones; about 89% were seen once. The specimen was PBMCs or T cells enriched from blood (not recorded which). All receptors come from a woman aged 18-29 years who had recovered from COVID-19. Each CDR3 is given with its conserved first and last residue. D genes are given only for firm matches. Not every row has a clone size; where given, it reads once, few, many or a size class.

j_gene	d_gene	v_gene	abundance	CDR3aa	CDR3nt
TRBJ2-7	TRBD2	TRBV4-1	.	CASSQRLQGLAGVGVLYEQYF	TGCGCCAGCAGCCAGAGACTCCAGGGACTAGCGGGAGTCGGGGTACTTTACGAGCAGTACTTC
TRBJ1-2	.	TRBV9	.	CASSPLGREKGYGYTF	TGTGCCAGCAGTCCCCTCGGGAGGGAAAAGGGGTATGGCTACACCTTC
TRBJ2-5	TRBD2	TRBV7-2	.	CASSRTSGFQETQYF	TGTGCCAGCAGTCGAACTAGCGGGTTCCAAGAGACCCAGTACTTC
TRBJ1-1	.	TRBV18	.	CASSPQTGRNTEAFF	TGTGCCAGCTCACCACAAACAGGGAGGAACACTGAAGCTTTCTTT
TRBJ1-1	.	TRBV5-8	.	CASSHDRGGDLNTEAFF	TGTGCCAGCAGCCACGACCGGGGCGGGGACTTGAACACTGAAGCTTTCTTT
TRBJ2-7	.	TRBV9	.	CASSAYRENEQYF	TGTGCCAGCAGCGCTTACAGGGAAAACGAGCAGTACTTC
TRBJ1-6	.	TRBV12-3/TRBV12-4	.	CASSSHYNSPLHF	TGTGCCAGCAGTAGCCACTATAATTCACCCCTCCACTTT
TRBJ1-1	TRBD1	TRBV5-6	.	CASSPHTLPGQVNTEAFF	TGTGCCAGCAGCCCTCACACTCTCCCGGGACAGGTCAACACTGAAGCTTTCTTT
TRBJ2-4	.	TRBV7-3	once	CASSLMGRVGAKDIQYF	TGTGCCAGCAGCTTAATGGGTCGGGTGGGGGCCAAGGACATTCAGTACTTC
TRBJ2-7	.	TRBV11-3	.	CASSFRGTYEQYF	TGTGCCAGCAGCTTCCGGGGGACCTACGAGCAGTACTTC
TRBJ2-5	TRBD2	TRBV2	once	CASSATSGGPQETQYF	TGTGCCAGCAGTGCGACTAGCGGGGGTCCTCAAGAGACCCAGTACTTC
TRBJ2-7	.	TRBV6-5	.	CASSQRGSYEQYF	TGTGCCAGCAGTCAAAGAGGCAGTTACGAGCAGTACTTC
TRBJ1-2	TRBD1	TRBV6-2/TRBV6-3	.	CASSHGQGHGYTF	TGTGCCAGCAGTCACGGACAGGGTCATGGCTACACCTTC
TRBJ1-2	.	TRBV15	.	CATSRDGGDYGYTF	TGTGCCACCAGCAGAGATGGAGGAGACTATGGCTACACCTTC
TRBJ2-3	TRBD2	TRBV7-3	.	CASSLLAGRTDTQYF	TGTGCCAGCAGCCTACTAGCGGGGCGCACAGATACGCAGTATTTT
TRBJ1-1	TRBD1	TRBV6-5	.	CASSWGQTNTEAFF	TGTGCCAGCAGTTGGGGACAGACGAACACTGAAGCTTTCTTT
TRBJ2-1	.	TRBV9	.	CASSVKQGYNEQFF	TGTGCCAGCAGCGTTAAACAGGGCTACAATGAGCAGTTCTTC
TRBJ2-3	TRBD1	TRBV11-3	.	CASSATGSHTDTQYF	TGTGCCAGCAGCGCGACAGGGTCTCACACAGATACGCAGTATTTT
TRBJ1-1	.	TRBV3-1/TRBV3-2	.	CASTSPARVGRAFF	TGTGCCAGCACCTCCCCTGCCAGGGTGGGTAGAGCTTTCTTT
TRBJ2-5	TRBD1	TRBV6-5	once	CASRDRDRETQYF	TGTGCCAGCAGAGACAGGGATCGAGAGACCCAGTACTTC
TRBJ1-2	.	TRBV28	.	CASSSLGAVYGYTF	TGTGCCAGCAGTTCTCTGGGGGCAGTCTATGGCTACACCTTC
TRBJ1-5	.	TRBV19	.	CASSKGGRDQPQHF	TGTGCCAGTAGTAAGGGAGGGAGAGATCAGCCCCAGCATTTT
TRBJ2-1	.	TRBV28	.	CASSSDYPHNEQFF	TGTGCCAGCAGTTCCGACTACCCACACAATGAGCAGTTCTTC
TRBJ2-3	TRBD2	TRBV5-5	once	CASSWPRGGAGDTQYF	TGTGCCAGCAGCTGGCCTCGCGGGGGGGCCGGAGATACGCAGTATTTT
TRBJ2-7	TRBD2	TRBV30	.	CAWRSASGAYEQYF	TGTGCCTGGAGATCGGCTAGCGGGGCTTACGAGCAGTACTTC
TRBJ2-3	TRBD1	TRBV10-3	.	CAISESGQGAYTQYF	TGTGCCATCAGTGAATCGGGACAGGGGGCCTATACGCAGTATTTT
TRBJ1-2	.	TRBV28	.	CASSLPTNYGYTF	TGTGCCAGCAGTTTACCTACTAACTATGGCTACACCTTC
TRBJ2-7	TRBD1	TRBV13	.	CASSSGVGQGSSYEQYF	TGTGCCAGCAGCTCGGGCGTGGGACAGGGGAGCTCCTACGAGCAGTACTTC
TRBJ1-2	TRBD1	TRBV11-3	.	CASSWDSDYGYTF	TGTGCCAGCAGCTGGGACAGCGACTATGGCTACACCTTC
TRBJ1-1	TRBD1	TRBV15	.	CATSRPGQGNTEAFF	TGTGCCACCAGCAGGCCCGGACAGGGGAACACTGAAGCTTTCTTT
TRBJ1-6	.	TRBV28	.	CASRDNANNSPLHF	TGTGCCAGCAGAGACAACGCGAATAATTCACCCCTCCACTTT
TRBJ2-5	TRBD1	TRBV6-5	.	CASSYGAGGEETQYF	TGTGCCAGCAGTTACGGGGCAGGGGGCGAAGAGACCCAGTACTTC
TRBJ2-1	.	TRBV5-1	.	CASRTGAYNEQFF	TGCGCCAGCAGAACGGGGGCCTACAATGAGCAGTTCTTC
TRBJ1-2	TRBD1	TRBV18	.	CASSPEGTGSYGYTF	TGTGCCAGCTCACCAGAGGGGACAGGGAGCTATGGCTACACCTTC
TRBJ1-5	.	TRBV9	.	CASSEGVGNQPQHF	TGTGCCAGCAGCGAGGGAGTGGGCAATCAGCCCCAGCATTTT
TRBJ1-4	.	TRBV6-5	.	CASSPLSGDREKLFF	TGTGCCAGCAGTCCCCTCAGCGGGGACCGGGAAAAACTGTTTTTT
TRBJ2-5	TRBD1	TRBV5-1	.	CASSLGQAKETQYF	TGCGCCAGCAGCCTGGGACAGGCGAAAGAGACCCAGTACTTC
TRBJ2-7	.	TRBV7-9	once	CASSLGQAHTYEQYF	TGTGCCAGCAGCTTAGGGCAGGCACACACCTACGAGCAGTACTTC
TRBJ1-2	.	TRBV28	.	CATGDTNYGYTF	TGTGCCACGGGGGATACTAACTATGGCTACACCTTC
TRBJ2-7	TRBD1	TRBV29-1	few	CSVKRTGISYEQYF	TGCAGCGTCAAACGGACAGGAATCTCCTACGAGCAGTACTTC
TRBJ1-1	.	TRBV18	.	CASSRSGGTEAFF	TGTGCCAGCTCACGGTCGGGGGGCACTGAAGCTTTCTTT
TRBJ2-6	.	TRBV5-1	.	CASSLGASGANVLTF	TGCGCCAGCAGCTTAGGGGCCTCTGGGGCCAACGTCCTGACTTTC
TRBJ2-7	TRBD2	TRBV28	.	CASSLVGLADKYEQYF	TGTGCCAGCAGTTTAGTGGGGCTAGCGGACAAATACGAGCAGTACTTC
TRBJ1-2	.	TRBV12-3/TRBV12-4	.	CASSSAAAYGYTF	TGTGCCAGCAGTTCGGCCGCGGCCTATGGCTACACCTTC
TRBJ2-3	.	TRBV19	.	CASRPAADTNTQYF	TGTGCCAGTAGGCCAGCGGCGGATACGAATACGCAGTATTTT